The 6 T cell receptor beta chains below all came from one sample that was sequenced in a study of T cell repertoires in cytomegalovirus infection. TCRdb passed the reads through MiXCR, listing each CDR3 protein once. The table shows about 180,000 distinct CDR3 sequences, with roughly 17% occurring only once. What was sequenced was CD8+ T cells from PBMCs. Receptor source: a human donor in good health (CMV status not recorded). Some clones in this sample may be carry-over from other donors' samples.

This clonotype occurred a few times. The chain uses TRBV12-3 or TRBV12-4 and TRBJ2-1; possible D gene TRBD1, 7 bases. With 2 bases removed from V and 0 bases from J, the gap between germline ends came to 11 bases. The CDR3 is 16 residues long. As DNA, the CDR3 is TGTGCCAGCAGTTTACCGGGGGACAGCTCCTACAATGAGCAGTTCTTC. It yields the protein CASSLPGDSSYNEQFF.

The table lists this clonotype with a few counts. The chain couples TRBV18 to TRBJ2-5, with D tentatively TRBD2 (6 bases). This CDR3 comprises 9 residues. The germline CDR1 and CDR2 sequences are KGHSH and LQKENI. Here the CDR3 reads CTGGETQYF. The CDR3, as DNA: TGTACCGGGGGAGAGACCCAGTACTTC.

The rearrangement links TRBV11-2 to TRBJ2-5; 8 bases map to TRBD2. Germline values: CDR1 SGHAT, CDR2 FQNNGV. The CDR3 totals 14 residues. With V trimmed by 3 bases and J by 5 bases, 5 bases remained unmatched. The CDR3 DNA follows: TGTGCCAGCAGCTTTTCGGCGGGGGGCGAGACCCAGTACTTC. Amino acids: CASSFSAGGETQYF.

The chain uses TRBV12-5 and TRBJ1-1; the match to TRBD1 covers 7 bases. The CDR3 is made up of 19 amino acids. V trimming: 6 bases; J trimming: 1 base; junction bases outside the gene matches: 20. Per the germline V gene, CDR1 is LGHNT and CDR2 is FRNRAP. For the CDR3, the DNA is TGTGCTAGTGGCACCCAGCCCACAGGGGTCGCCCACCCGAACACTGAAGCTTTCTTT. As protein: CASGTQPTGVAHPNTEAFF.

In this sample, this clonotype turned up a few times. J is TRBJ1-1 and V is TRBV29-1; D not certain. The CDR3 covers 12 residues. The ends were cut back, 7 bases at V and 0 bases at J, with 9 bases in the middle. Germline assignment: CDR1 SQVTM and CDR2 ANQGSEA. CDR3 sequence reads: CSALRLNTEAFF. In DNA, the CDR3 is TGCAGCGCCTTAAGATTGAACACTGAAGCTTTCTTT.

In this sample, this clonotype turned up a few times. This chain uses TRBV19 with TRBJ1-1, with TRBD1 identical over 7 bases. V was clipped by 5 bases and J by 4 bases; unmatched bases: 10. This CDR3 is 15 amino acids long. The germline gives CDR1 LNHDA, CDR2 SQIVND (reference sequence). CDR3 loop: CASSPTTGRLTEAFF. CDR3 sequence (DNA): TGTGCCAGTAGTCCCACGACAGGGAGGCTCACTGAAGCTTTCTTT.